This TCR beta chain was observed in a study of beta chain features in type 1 diabetes. Study-wide results and caveats: Shorter TCRB CDR3s, moderately but significantly so, marked every one of the four CD4+ subsets in Type 1 diabetes patients. For TCRB rearrangement, an influence of HLA type remained unresolved here. With patients and controls alike, PCR might favor shorter templates to an equal degree.

Details on this clone: Its specificity is not known.

Since all of the isolated RNA was reverse transcribed, expressed TCRB transcripts were what got sequenced. TCRdb keeps only in-frame clones here, not all; method: immunoSEQ multiplex PCR. The sample contains a few hundred thousand clones, roughly 24% of which appear only once. The specimen was naive CD4+ T cells from blood. This clonotype was obtained from a woman under 40 with type 1 diabetes.

CDR3 DNA sequence: TGTGCCAGCAGGGGAACGGGACAGGGGTCCTCTGGGGCCAACGTCCTGACTTTC. Amino acid sequence: CASRGTGQGSSGANVLTF. V gene TRBV13 combines with J gene TRBJ2-6; 10 bases are shared with TRBD1. Per the germline V gene, CDR1 is PRHDT and CDR2 is FYEKMQ (reference sequence). This CDR3 spans 18 amino acids. V gave up 6 bases and J gave up 0 bases; unmatched junction bases: 8.